This TCR beta chain was recovered during a study of blood T cell repertoires in COVID-19. The assay was immunoSEQ multiplex PCR, and TCRdb's table has in-frame clones only and misses some. The repertoire holds more than 150,000 clones, with approximately 88% as singletons. The V gene's germline CDR1 is MNHEY and CDR2 SVGAGI. The CDR3 is 13 residues long. Germline trimming cut 6 bases from V and 5 bases from J; bases unmatched to any gene: 4. The gene calls are TRBV6-5 and TRBJ1-5; 7 bases are shared with TRBD1. This TCR derives from a young man with active or convalescent COVID-19. The source material was peripheral blood. The CDR3 region has the DNA TGTGCCAGCAGCACAGGGGAGTATCAGCCCCAGCATTTT. The encoded protein is CASSTGEYQPQHF.